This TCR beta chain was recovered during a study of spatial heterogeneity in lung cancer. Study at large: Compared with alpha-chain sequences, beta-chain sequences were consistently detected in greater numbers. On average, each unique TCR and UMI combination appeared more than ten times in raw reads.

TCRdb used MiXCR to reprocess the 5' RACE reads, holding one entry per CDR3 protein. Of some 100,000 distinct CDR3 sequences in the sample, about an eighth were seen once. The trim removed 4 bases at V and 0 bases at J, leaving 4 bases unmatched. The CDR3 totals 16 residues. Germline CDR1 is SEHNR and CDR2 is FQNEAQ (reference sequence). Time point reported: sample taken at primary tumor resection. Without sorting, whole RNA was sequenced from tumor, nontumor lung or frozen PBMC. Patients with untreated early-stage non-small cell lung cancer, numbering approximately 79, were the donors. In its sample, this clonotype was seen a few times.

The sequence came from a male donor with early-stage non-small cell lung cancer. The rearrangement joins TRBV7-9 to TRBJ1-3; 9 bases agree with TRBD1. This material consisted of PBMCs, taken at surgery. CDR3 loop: CASSSGQGSSGNTIYF. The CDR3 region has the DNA TGTGCCAGCAGCTCGGGACAGGGCTCCTCTGGAAACACCATATATTTT.